The 19 T cell receptor beta chains below come from one sample, sequenced in a study of cytomegalovirus exposure and HLA in healthy donors. This PCR relied on a set of 60 Vbeta primers and 13 Jbeta primers. Some clones are missing from TCRdb's copy, which holds only in-frame ones; the method was immunoSEQ multiplex PCR. Of approximately 170,000 clones in the sample, roughly 71% were seen once. Sequencing input: PBMCs. All receptors derive from a girl aged 5-17 years in good health and CMV-seronegative.

This chain uses TRBV12-5 with TRBJ2-3; 9 bases agree with TRBD1. CDR3 size: 16 residues. CDR1 is LGHNT, CDR2 FRNRAP, per germline. V lost 0 bases, J lost 4 bases, and 5 bases stayed unmatched. The CDR3 sequence is CASGLVGTGYADTQYF. The CDR3 DNA is TGTGCTAGTGGTTTGGTAGGGACAGGGTACGCAGATACGCAGTATTTT.

The V call is TRBV9, the J call TRBJ2-3; TRBD2 agrees at 10 bases. The CDR3 is 16 amino acids. The germline V gene has CDR1 SGDLS and CDR2 YYNGEE. J lost 2 bases, V lost 4 bases, and 7 bases had no gene match. The CDR3 protein is CASSTHSGGITDTQYF. For the CDR3, the DNA is TGTGCCAGCAGCACACATAGCGGGGGGATCACAGATACGCAGTATTTT.

The V gene is TRBV11-2, the J gene TRBJ1-1; the D gene is possibly TRBD1 (5 bases). CDR3 length equals 14 residues. V was trimmed by 5 bases and J by 10 bases, leaving 20 bases between them. Looked up from germline, CDR1 is SGHAT and CDR2 is FQNNGV. The chain's CDR3 is CASSPYRQDRGAFF. In DNA form, the CDR3 reads TGTGCCAGCAGCCCTTATAGGCAAGACAGAGGAGCTTTCTTT.

The gene calls are TRBV7-8 and TRBJ1-4; TRBD1 might be the D (5 bases). The V gene lost 5 bases and the J gene lost 7 bases, with 17 bases spanning the gap. The CDR3 contains 15 residues. Germline values: CDR1 SGHVS, CDR2 FQNEAQ. The CDR3 sequence: CASSVARGIGEKLFF. CDR3 in DNA: TGTGCCAGCAGCGTCGCTCGGGGGATTGGTGAAAAACTGTTTTTT. Using reference TRBV7-8 and TRBJ1-4 for the parts outside the CDR3, the full variable domain is GAGVSQSPRYKVAKRGQDVALRCDPISGHVSLFWYQQALGQGPEFLTYFQNEAQLDKSGLPSDRFFAERPEGSVSTLKIQRTQQEDSAVYLCASSVARGIGEKLFFGSGTQLSVL.

The chain uses TRBV18 and TRBJ1-2; no clear D. The CDR3 totals 14 residues. Germline V gene data show CDR1 as KGHSH and CDR2 as LQKENI. V lost 1 base, J lost 1 base, and 7 bases lay in between. The CDR3 DNA reads as TGTGCCAGCTCACCACGGTCGGGTAACTATGGCTACACCTTC. Encoded protein: CASSPRSGNYGYTF.

The chain joins TRBV13 to TRBJ2-5; weak D call: TRBD2 (6 bases). Germline CDR1 and CDR2: PRHDT and FYEKMQ (reference sequence). Trimming left V 0 bases short and J 5 bases short, with 10 bases between. The CDR3 consists of 14 residues. CDR3 in amino acids: CASSLGAGRETQYF. The CDR3 DNA is TGTGCCAGCAGCTTAGGTGCAGGGAGGGAGACCCAGTACTTC.

The chain employs TRBV30 and TRBJ1-2; D gene ambiguous. The V and J ends lost 0 bases and 4 bases respectively, with 9 bases between them. CDR1 GTSNPN and CDR2 SVGIG come from the germline V gene (reference sequence). The CDR3 spans 13 residues. The DNA of the CDR3 is TGTGCCTGGAGTGTTCGAGGGTCCTATGGCTACACCTTC. Translated, it gives CAWSVRGSYGYTF.

The chain is built from TRBV30 and TRBJ1-2; maybe TRBD1 (6 bases). Trimming removed 0 bases at V and 5 bases at J, with 25 bases between. The CDR3 is 18 amino acids. Germline assignment: CDR1 GTSNPN and CDR2 SVGIG (reference sequence). The CDR3 nucleotides read TGTGCCTGGAGTGTCGTAGCGGGCAAGCGGGGGGCTCGATATGGCTACACCTTC. Its protein product is CAWSVVAGKRGARYGYTF.

The chain carries TRBV6-5 and TRBJ2-1, with TRBD1 matching 8 bases. CDR1 MNHEY and CDR2 SVGAGI come from the germline V gene. CDR3 length equals 14 residues. The V gene end was trimmed by 6 bases and the J gene end by 5 bases; junction bases not matched to a gene: 6. The CDR3 coding sequence is TGTGCCAGCAGAACCGGGACAGGCGACAATGAGCAGTTCTTC. This encodes CASRTGTGDNEQFF.

The CDR3 nucleotides read TGTGCCAGCAGCCTTCCGTCCTGCCTAGAACTTTATGGCTACACCTTC. As protein: CASSLPSCLELYGYTF. The chain carries TRBV21-1 and TRBJ1-2. TRBV21-1 is flagged as a pseudogene. This CDR3 has 16 residues.

The V and J genes are TRBV20-1 and TRBJ1-4, with D possibly being TRBD1 (6 bases). Looked up from germline, CDR1 is DFQATT and CDR2 is SNEGSKA (reference sequence). The germline V and J ends were trimmed by 6 bases and 10 bases, with 12 bases remaining between them. CDR3 length: 11 residues. DNA of the CDR3: TGCAGTGCACCGAGGGGGGGAAAACTGTTTTTT. Its translation is CSAPRGGKLFF.

The chain recombines TRBV29-1 with TRBJ1-2; perhaps TRBD1 as D (5 bases). V was shortened by 1 base and J by 4 bases, with 10 bases between the two germline ends. This CDR3 comprises 13 residues. CDR1 and CDR2 (germline): SQVTM, ANQGSEA. CDR3 coding DNA: TGCAGCGTTGAAGTTGCAGGGCCCTATGGCTACACCTTC. It specifies CSVEVAGPYGYTF.

The gene calls are TRBV2 and TRBJ1-5; TRBD1 matches at 7 bases. Germline V gene data show CDR1 as SNHLY and CDR2 as FYNNEI. The CDR3 has 12 amino acids. V was clipped by 8 bases and J by 5 bases; unmatched bases: 3. The CDR3 DNA sequence: TGTGCCAGCTGGGACAGAGATCAGCCCCAGCATTTT. Translating gives CASWDRDQPQHF. Combining the CDR3 with reference TRBV2 and TRBJ1-5 gives the whole variable domain EPEVTQTPSHQVTQMGQEVILRCVPISNHLYFYWYRQILGQKVEFLVSFYNNEISEKSEIFDDQFSVERPDGSNFTLKIRSTKLEDSAMYFCASWDRDQPQHFGDGTRLSIL.

This sequence joins TRBV19 and TRBJ2-7; the D gene is possibly TRBD1 (5 bases). Germline values: CDR1 LNHDA, CDR2 SQIVND (reference sequence). V dropped 4 bases and J dropped 3 bases, with 13 bases sitting between them. This CDR3 contains 14 residues. CDR3 nucleotide sequence: TGTGCCAGTAGTACCTCCCCGACAGTCTACGAGCAGTACTTC. Translating gives CASSTSPTVYEQYF.

This clone showed up just a few times. The chain combines TRBV5-6 with TRBJ1-2, with TRBD1 matching over 11 bases. After removal of 4 bases from V and 5 bases from J, the junction contained 4 bases not matched to a gene. The CDR3 runs 14 residues. Germline lookup yields CDR1 SGHDT and CDR2 YYEEEE. CDR3 bases: TGTGCCAGCAGCGGGGACAGGGGGATATATGGCTACACCTTC. Its translation is CASSGDRGIYGYTF.

The rearrangement joins TRBV2 to TRBJ2-7; 7 bases fit TRBD1. Germline lookup yields CDR1 SNHLY and CDR2 FYNNEI. The CDR3 consists of 15 residues. Unmatched junction bases numbered 11, after V lost 6 bases and J lost 3 bases. CDR3 in DNA: TGTGCCAGCAGGCTAAACAGGGGAACGGGCTACGAGCAGTACTTC. Translated: CASRLNRGTGYEQYF.

The chain is built from TRBV6-1 and TRBJ1-5, with 8 bases that match TRBD1. CDR3 length: 13 residues. Germline V gene sequence: CDR1 MNHNS, CDR2 SASEGT. Losses at the gene ends were 7 bases for V and 6 bases for J; bases not matched to a gene: 5. The CDR3: CASMTGESQPQHF. DNA of the CDR3: TGTGCCAGCATGACAGGGGAAAGTCAGCCCCAGCATTTT.

V and J are TRBV18 and TRBJ2-7; TRBD1 aligns across 8 bases. The ends lost 0 bases at V and 3 bases at J; junction bases unmatched: 1. The V gene's germline CDR1 is KGHSH and CDR2 LQKENI. CDR3 length equals 14 residues. CDR3 bases: TGTGCCAGCTCACCACCCGACAGGGGCTACGAGCAGTACTTC. It specifies CASSPPDRGYEQYF.

V and J are TRBV14 and TRBJ2-7; D perhaps matches TRBD1 (6 bases). The CDR3 sequence is 12 residues long. The germline V gene has CDR1 SGHDN and CDR2 FVKESK. Trimming pared 6 bases from V and 6 bases from J, leaving 12 bases between. The CDR3 protein is CASRSTGFEQYF. As DNA, the CDR3 is TGTGCCAGCAGGAGTACAGGGTTCGAGCAGTACTTC.